The 16 T cell receptor beta chains below were found in one sample sequenced in a study of blood T cell repertoires in COVID-19. TCRdb keeps only in-frame clones here, not all; method: immunoSEQ multiplex PCR. The sample has approximately 170,000 clones, less than 85% seen once; the top ten hold roughly 4.5%. The sequencing sample was made of PBMCs or T cells enriched from blood (not recorded which). Source of these receptors: a woman in her forties or fifties who had recovered from COVID-19.

The genes are TRBV28 and TRBJ2-2; 12 bases agree with TRBD1. The CDR3 has 18 amino acids. The junction had 7 bases not matched to a gene; V was cut back by 5 bases and J by 0 bases. CDR1 and CDR2 (germline): MDHEN, SYDVKM. The CDR3 sequence: CASSRSGTGGPNTGELFF. The CDR3 nucleotides read TGTGCCAGCAGTCGATCCGGGACAGGGGGCCCGAACACCGGGGAGCTGTTTTTT.

This rearrangement joins TRBV14 to TRBJ2-1; D might be TRBD2 (6 bases). Trimming left V 1 base short and J 7 bases short, with 14 bases between. The CDR3 runs to 15 residues. Germline V gene data show CDR1 as SGHDN and CDR2 as FVKESK. CDR3 coding DNA: TGTGCCAGCAGCCAAGTTTGGGGGGATACTAATGAGCAGTTCTTC. Encoded protein: CASSQVWGDTNEQFF.

The chain joins TRBV5-1 to TRBJ2-5; weak D call: TRBD2 (6 bases). Germline V lookup: CDR1 SGHRS, CDR2 YFSETQ. This CDR3 has 16 residues. Trimming left V 3 bases short and J 1 base short, with 16 bases between. CDR3 nucleotide sequence: TGCGCCAGCAGCTCGTCCGGGAGATTGGGCCAAGAGACCCAGTACTTC. Protein product: CASSSSGRLGQETQYF.

V and J are TRBV11-3 and TRBJ2-1; 7 nucleotides line up with TRBD2. The CDR3 is 13 amino acids. CDR1 and CDR2 (germline): SGHNT, YENEEA. With 4 bases clipped from V and 9 bases from J, the junction kept 6 bases outside the gene matches. CDR3 amino acids: CASSSTSKGEQFF. The CDR3 coding sequence is TGTGCCAGCAGCTCGACTAGCAAAGGTGAGCAGTTCTTC.

Concerning this clone itself: One end of the junction fails to match germline, which may point to a read error. The genes are TRBV28 and TRBJ2-5; 9 bases are a match to TRBD1. The length of the CDR3 is 15 residues. Germline V gene sequence: CDR1 MDHEN, CDR2 SYDVKM. The CDR3 DNA sequence: TGTGCTAGCAAGCAGGGACAGGGACCCCAAGAGACCCAGTACTTC. Translation gives CASKQGQGPQETQYF.

V is TRBV28 and J is TRBJ1-1; D is uncertain. CDR3 length equals 16 residues. The V gene lost 4 bases and the J gene lost 0 bases, with 15 bases spanning the gap. Germline-derived CDR1 and CDR2 are MDHEN and SYDVKM. The CDR3 DNA sequence: TGTGCCAGCAGTTCTTTTGGCCGAGGTGTGAACACTGAAGCTTTCTTT. Protein: CASSSFGRGVNTEAFF.

V is TRBV21-1 and J is TRBJ1-1; the DNA was not compared with TRBD1, the D call given in the table. TRBV21-1 is described as a pseudogene. The CDR3 consists of 16 residues. DNA of the CDR3: TGTGCCAGCAGCAAAGCGCCGGACAGTTGTGCTGCTGAAGCTTTCTTT. Translated: CASSKAPDSCAAEAFF.

V is TRBV6-5 and J is TRBJ1-2, with D unclear. V lost 6 bases to trimming and J lost 4 bases, with 15 bases between them. This CDR3 is 14 amino acids long. Germline loops: CDR1 MNHEY, CDR2 SVGAGI. CDR3 nucleotide sequence: TGTGCCAGCAGCCCCGGGGAGGCCCTCTATGGCTACACCTTC. Protein sequence: CASSPGEALYGYTF.

The rearrangement uses TRBV6-4 and TRBJ2-5; 8 bases fit TRBD2. With V trimmed by 1 base and J by 10 bases, 5 bases remained unmatched. CDR3 length equals 13 residues. CDR1 and CDR2 (germline): MRHNA, SNTAGT. The CDR3, as DNA: TGTGCCAGCAGTGACTTCCCCGGGGGGGACCAGTACTTC. Residues: CASSDFPGGDQYF.

This chain connects TRBV6-4 to TRBJ2-7; D unresolved. The V end was cut by 2 bases, the J end by 4 bases, with 21 bases between. The length of the CDR3 is 17 residues. The germline V gene encodes CDR1 MRHNA and CDR2 SNTAGT. CDR3 DNA: TGTGCCAGCAGTGACCCACAAAAAACACTAACCCGATACGAGCAGTACGTC. This encodes CASSDPQKTLTRYEQYV.

In this sample, this clone turned up once. The rearrangement joins TRBV27 to TRBJ2-6; D is uncertain. Deletions cut 6 bases from V and 3 bases from J, with 6 bases between. The germline V gene encodes CDR1 MNHEY and CDR2 SMNVEV (reference sequence). The CDR3 totals 13 residues. The CDR3 protein is CASSLGGANVLTF. DNA of the CDR3: TGTGCCAGCAGCCTCGGTGGGGCCAACGTCCTGACTTTC.

This clone was picked up one time. This chain uses TRBV19 with TRBJ2-3; D is uncertain. The CDR3 consists of 13 residues. Germline-derived CDR1 and CDR2 are LNHDA and SQIVND (reference sequence). V gave up 7 bases and J gave up 0 bases, with 8 bases separating them. The DNA for the CDR3 is TGTGCCAGTAAAATCCAGAGCACAGATACGCAGTATTTT. Translation: CASKIQSTDTQYF.

The V and J genes are TRBV12-3 or TRBV12-4 and TRBJ2-5, with D uncertain. CDR3 length: 13 amino acids. Trimming shortened V by 6 bases and J by 13 bases, and 21 bases separated the two germline ends. Here the CDR3 reads CASSLPPGSTRYF. As DNA, the CDR3 is TGTGCCAGCAGCCTACCCCCAGGATCTACACGGTACTTC.

The gene calls are TRBV18 and TRBJ2-1; 7 positions match TRBD1. With 4 bases clipped from V and 8 bases from J, the junction kept 2 bases outside the gene matches. This CDR3 comprises 12 residues. Germline CDR1 KGHSH, CDR2 LQKENI. The CDR3 coding sequence is TGTGCCAGCTCACGGGACAGTCATGAGCAGTTCTTC. Its protein is CASSRDSHEQFF.

The chain combines TRBV12-3 or TRBV12-4 with TRBJ1-3; D ambiguous. V was trimmed by 8 bases and J by 7 bases, leaving 12 bases between them. The length of the CDR3 is 12 residues. The CDR3 here is CASFSGGNTIYF. CDR3 coding DNA: TGTGCCAGCTTCTCCGGAGGGAACACCATATATTTT.

The chain uses TRBV2 and TRBJ1-5; D uncertain. There are 14 residues in the CDR3. Germline lookup yields CDR1 SNHLY and CDR2 FYNNEI. V was pared by 6 bases and J by 1 base, with 10 bases between. In DNA form, the CDR3 reads TGTGCCAGCAGCGACTTTCGGAGCAATCAGCCCCAGCATTTT. Its translation is CASSDFRSNQPQHF.